This T cell receptor beta chain was obtained from a study of CD8+ T cells in alopecia areata. Extraction of RNA preceded its reverse transcription into cDNA, which served as the sequencing template. Profiled with immunoSEQ multiplex PCR; TCRdb holds only in-frame clones, not every one. The table includes under 200,000 clones, roughly two thirds detected once. This clone was seen just once. CDR3 length: 11 residues. Germline V gene sequence: CDR1 SQVTM, CDR2 ANQGSEA. Trimming shortened V by 4 bases and J by 2 bases, and 5 bases separated the two germline ends. Treatment of the sample: oral pan-JAK inhibitor, 5-10 mg twice daily.

V and J are TRBV29-1 and TRBJ2-5; D is unresolved. The clonotype originates from a human donor with alopecia areata. The specimen was CD4+ T cells sorted from blood, collected at week 4, from a patient treated with tofacitinib. In DNA, the CDR3 is TGCAGCGTTGTCCCACAAGAGACCCAGTACTTC. It encodes CSVVPQETQYF.